These 20 T cell receptor beta chains originate from one sample sequenced in a study of cytomegalovirus exposure and HLA in healthy donors. A multiplex PCR was run with 60 Vbeta primers and 13 Jbeta primers. The protocol was immunoSEQ multiplex PCR, while the TCRdb copy is restricted to in-frame clones and leaves out a portion. The sample consists of fewer than 150,000 clones, about 70% of them appearing once. Input material: PBMCs. The receptors here all came from a man younger than 30 in good health and CMV-seronegative.

J is TRBJ2-7 and V is TRBV6-5; D possibly corresponds to TRBD2 (6 bases). Trimming removed 2 bases at V and 5 bases at J, with 19 bases between. CDR3 size: 16 residues. Looked up from germline, CDR1 is MNHEY and CDR2 is SVGAGI. CDR3 DNA: TGTGCCAGCAGTTACGGGGGACTCCTACGTCTCCACGAGCAGTACTTC. Translating it yields CASSYGGLLRLHEQYF.

Turning to this clone: Other DNA sequences from this sample encode an identical CDR3 as well. The chain combines TRBV30 with TRBJ2-3, with D possibly matching TRBD2 (6 bases). Germline V gene data show CDR1 as GTSNPN and CDR2 as SVGIG (reference sequence). The CDR3 has 13 amino acids. V was shortened by 0 bases and J by 6 bases, with 10 bases between the two germline ends. The CDR3 bases are TGTGCCTGGAGTGTTCGGGGGACCGATACGCAGTATTTT. Translating it yields CAWSVRGTDTQYF. The whole variable domain, remainder taken from reference TRBV30 and TRBJ2-3, is SQTIHQWPATLVQPVGSPLSLECTVEGTSNPNLYWYRQAAGRGLQLLFYSVGIGQISSEVPQNLSASRPQDRQFILSSKKLLLSDSGFYLCAWSVRGTDTQYFGPGTRLTVL.

This rearrangement joins TRBV7-9 to TRBJ2-6; 8 bases line up with TRBD1. Germline V gives CDR1 SEHNR, CDR2 FQNEAQ (reference sequence). The CDR3 length is 17 residues. J was trimmed by 2 bases and V by 0 bases; bases with no gene match: 3. The CDR3 sequence: CASSLAYRGAGANVLTF. The CDR3 nucleotides are TGTGCCAGCAGCTTAGCGTACAGGGGGGCTGGGGCCAACGTCCTGACTTTC.

This clone was picked up one time. The rearrangement links TRBV6-5 to TRBJ1-1; the D is unclear. The V gene lost 0 bases and the J gene lost 4 bases, with 15 bases spanning the gap. CDR3 size: 16 residues. Looked up from germline, CDR1 is MNHEY and CDR2 is SVGAGI. The CDR3 DNA sequence: TGTGCCAGCAGTTACTCGGGGAGGGTAGGGAGCACTGAAGCTTTCTTT. Amino acids: CASSYSGRVGSTEAFF.

The V call is TRBV7-2, the J call TRBJ2-3, with D maybe TRBD2 (5 bases). This CDR3 is 15 amino acids long. V shed 4 bases and J shed 0 bases, with 11 bases lying between them. Germline-derived CDR1 and CDR2 are SGHTA and FQGNSA. The CDR3 region has the DNA TGTGCCAGCAGCTCAACTAGATGGAGCACAGATACGCAGTATTTT. Its translation: CASSSTRWSTDTQYF.

V and J are TRBV4-1 and TRBJ1-1, with a weak D call TRBD1 (6 bases). V was clipped by 1 base and J by 4 bases, with 10 bases between them. The CDR3 spans 14 residues. Germline V gene data show CDR1 as MGHRA and CDR2 as YSYEKL. The CDR3 DNA is TGCGCCAGCAGCCAAGCACAGGGTAGCACTGAAGCTTTCTTT. Protein: CASSQAQGSTEAFF.

The chain uses TRBV7-8 and TRBJ2-7; D uncertain. The V and J ends lost 2 bases and 2 bases respectively, with 10 bases between them. The CDR3 has 14 amino acids. The germline V gene encodes CDR1 SGHVS and CDR2 FQNEAQ. CDR3 region: CASSLWQDTYEQYF. Here the CDR3 DNA reads TGTGCCAGCAGCTTATGGCAGGATACCTACGAGCAGTACTTC.

J is TRBJ1-2 and V is TRBV5-6, with a weak D call TRBD1 (5 bases). Trimming took off 0 bases at V and 4 bases at J, with 10 bases between the two ends. The length of the CDR3 is 14 residues. Germline assignment: CDR1 SGHDT and CDR2 YYEEEE. The CDR3 region is CASSLAGLIYGYTF. In DNA form, the CDR3 reads TGTGCCAGCAGCTTGGCGGGACTGATCTATGGCTACACCTTC.

The chain combines TRBV11-3 with TRBJ2-7, with 8 nucleotides matching TRBD2. Germline loops: CDR1 SGHNT, CDR2 YENEEA. Trimming removed 6 bases from V and 2 bases from J; junction bases left unmatched: 15. This CDR3 comprises 17 residues. CDR3 sequence: CASRTSRAGGPPYEQYF. The CDR3 DNA follows: TGTGCCAGCAGAACGAGCCGCGCGGGGGGTCCCCCCTACGAGCAGTACTTC.

The genes are TRBV19 and TRBJ1-5; unclear D gene. Trimming took 8 bases from V and 0 from J, leaving 14 bases between them. Germline V CDR1 and CDR2: LNHDA, SQIVND (reference sequence). CDR3 length: 15 amino acids. CDR3 nucleotide sequence: TGTGCCAGTGGGGAGGGAGGTTATAGCAATCAGCCCCAGCATTTT. As protein: CASGEGGYSNQPQHF.

This clone was recorded a few times. The chain employs TRBV6-4 and TRBJ2-3; D remains ambiguous. Trimming removed 6 bases at V and 2 bases at J, with 9 bases between. This CDR3 has 13 amino acids. Per the germline V gene, CDR1 is MRHNA and CDR2 is SNTAGT. The DNA for the CDR3 is TGTGCCAGCAGCCCCTACCACACAGATACGCAGTATTTT. Encoded protein: CASSPYHTDTQYF.

This chain joins TRBV4-1 and TRBJ1-2; D not resolved. V shed 4 bases and J shed 4 bases, with 22 bases lying between them. Germline assignment: CDR1 MGHRA and CDR2 YSYEKL. The CDR3 is made up of 17 amino acids. CDR3 amino acids: CASSPRGSASTIYGYTF. CDR3 in DNA: TGCGCCAGCAGCCCGCGAGGATCAGCCTCCACAATCTATGGCTACACCTTC.

This chain connects TRBV5-4 to TRBJ1-5; D ambiguous. CDR3 length: 17 amino acids. V was cut by 4 bases and J by 0 bases, with 17 bases left in between. CDR1 and CDR2 from the germline V gene are SGHNT and YYREEE (reference sequence). Written as DNA, the CDR3 is TGTGCCAGCAGCCCCTCACCCCGCGATTATAGCAATCAGCCCCAGCATTTT. Amino acid sequence: CASSPSPRDYSNQPQHF.

The CDR3 coding sequence is TGTGCCAGCAGCTTAGACATCCAGGGGAGAGAGACCCAGTACTTC. It codes for CASSLDIQGRETQYF. This sequence joins TRBV11-2 and TRBJ2-5; a weak D match, TRBD1 (6 bases). The CDR3 length is 15 residues. V lost 0 bases and J 4 bases, leaving 12 bases between the germline ends. In germline, CDR1 is SGHAT, CDR2 FQNNGV.

The rearrangement joins TRBV6-5 to TRBJ2-3; D may be TRBD1 (6 bases). Trimming removed 4 bases from V and 6 bases from J, with 11 bases in between. The CDR3 loop spans 13 amino acids. Germline V gives CDR1 MNHEY, CDR2 SVGAGI. The DNA for the CDR3 is TGTGCCAGCAGTTCTGTTGACAGGGATACGCAGTATTTT. This gives the protein CASSSVDRDTQYF.

The rearrangement uses TRBV11-3 and TRBJ1-6; D is ambiguous. Trimming stripped 2 bases from V and 3 bases from J, with 5 bases between. Germline CDR1 reads SGHNT; CDR2 reads YENEEA. This CDR3 has 14 amino acids. CDR3 sequence: CASSLNSYNSPLHF. CDR3 nucleotides: TGTGCCAGCAGCTTAAACAGCTATAATTCACCCCTCCACTTT.

The chain couples TRBV27 to TRBJ2-1, with a tentative D call TRBD1 (6 bases). The germline V gene has CDR1 MNHEY and CDR2 SMNVEV (reference sequence). V was trimmed by 5 bases and J by 4 bases, leaving 18 bases between them. The CDR3 has 16 residues. The CDR3 DNA sequence: TGTGCCAGCAGTGCCTACCCACGGGACACATACAATGAGCAGTTCTTC. This encodes CASSAYPRDTYNEQFF.

This rearrangement joins TRBV9 to TRBJ1-3; D is unclear. Germline loops: CDR1 SGDLS, CDR2 YYNGEE. This CDR3 is built from 14 residues. V lost 4 bases to trimming and J lost 2 bases, with 10 bases between them. CDR3 sequence (DNA): TGTGCCAGCAGCCCGAGGAGGGCTGGAAACACCATATATTTT. As protein: CASSPRRAGNTIYF.

The chain uses TRBV30 and TRBJ1-4; the D gene is possibly TRBD1 (6 bases). V was shortened by 3 bases and J by 5 bases, with 16 bases between the two germline ends. Germline CDR1 and CDR2: GTSNPN and SVGIG (reference sequence). CDR3 length: 15 residues. The CDR3 region is CAWRLPQGTNEKLFF. For the CDR3, the DNA is TGTGCCTGGAGACTCCCGCAGGGGACCAATGAAAAACTGTTTTTT.

This chain uses TRBV6-1 with TRBJ2-7; D remains ambiguous. Trimming took 3 bases from V and 3 from J, leaving 12 bases between them. The CDR3 is made up of 14 amino acids. Germline V gene lookup returns CDR1 MNHNS and CDR2 SASEGT. The DNA of the CDR3 is TGTGCCAGCAGTGACCCCCGAGATTACTACGAGCAGTACTTC. This encodes CASSDPRDYYEQYF.